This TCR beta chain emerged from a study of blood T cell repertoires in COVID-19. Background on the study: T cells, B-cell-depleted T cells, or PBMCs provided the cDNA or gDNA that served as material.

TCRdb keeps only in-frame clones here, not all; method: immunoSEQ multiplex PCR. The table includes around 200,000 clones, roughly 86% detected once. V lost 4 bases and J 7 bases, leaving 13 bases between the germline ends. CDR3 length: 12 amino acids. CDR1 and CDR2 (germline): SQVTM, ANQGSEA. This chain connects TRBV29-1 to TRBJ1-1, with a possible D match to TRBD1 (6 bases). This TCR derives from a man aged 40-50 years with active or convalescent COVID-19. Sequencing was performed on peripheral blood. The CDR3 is CSVGGRGGEAFF. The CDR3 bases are TGCAGCGTTGGTGGCAGGGGCGGTGAAGCTTTCTTT.